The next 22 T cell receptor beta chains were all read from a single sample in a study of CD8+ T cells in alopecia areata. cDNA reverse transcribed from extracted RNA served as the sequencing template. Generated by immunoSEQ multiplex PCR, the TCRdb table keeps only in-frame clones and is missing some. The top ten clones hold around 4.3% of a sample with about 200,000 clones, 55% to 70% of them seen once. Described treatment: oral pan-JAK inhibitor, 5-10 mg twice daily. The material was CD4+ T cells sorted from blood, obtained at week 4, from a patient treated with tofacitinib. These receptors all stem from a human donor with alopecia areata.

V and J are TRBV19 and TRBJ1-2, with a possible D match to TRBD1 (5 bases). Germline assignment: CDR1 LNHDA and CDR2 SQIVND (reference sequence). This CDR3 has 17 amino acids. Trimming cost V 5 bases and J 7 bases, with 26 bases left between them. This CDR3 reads CASSDLIKGSYRAGYTF. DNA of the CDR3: TGTGCCAGTAGTGACCTAATAAAGGGGTCCTATCGAGCTGGCTACACCTTC.

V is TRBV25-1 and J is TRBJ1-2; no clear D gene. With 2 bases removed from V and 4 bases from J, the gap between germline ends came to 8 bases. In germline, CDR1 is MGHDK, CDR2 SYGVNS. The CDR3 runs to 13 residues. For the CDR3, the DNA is TGTGCCAGCAGTGAAGTAGGGAGCTATGGCTACACCTTC. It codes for CASSEVGSYGYTF.

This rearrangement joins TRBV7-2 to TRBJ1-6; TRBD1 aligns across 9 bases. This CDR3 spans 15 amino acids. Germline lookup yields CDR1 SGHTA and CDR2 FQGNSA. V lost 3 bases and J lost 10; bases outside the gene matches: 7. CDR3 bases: TGTGCCAGCAGCTTCAACAGGGGGCAAGGGTCACCCCTCCACTTT. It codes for CASSFNRGQGSPLHF. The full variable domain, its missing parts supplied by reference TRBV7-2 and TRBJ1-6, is GAGVSQSPSNKVTEKGKDVELRCDPISGHTALYWYRQSLGQGLEFLIYFQGNSAPDKSGLPSDRFSAERTGGSVSTLTIQRTQQEDSAVYLCASSFNRGQGSPLHFGNGTRLTVT.

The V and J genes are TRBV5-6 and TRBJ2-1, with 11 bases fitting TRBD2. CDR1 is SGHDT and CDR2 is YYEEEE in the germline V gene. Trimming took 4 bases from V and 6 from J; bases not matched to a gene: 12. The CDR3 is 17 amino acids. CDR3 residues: CASSPKGFLAGGNEQFF. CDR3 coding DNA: TGTGCCAGCAGCCCCAAAGGTTTCCTAGCGGGGGGCAATGAGCAGTTCTTC.

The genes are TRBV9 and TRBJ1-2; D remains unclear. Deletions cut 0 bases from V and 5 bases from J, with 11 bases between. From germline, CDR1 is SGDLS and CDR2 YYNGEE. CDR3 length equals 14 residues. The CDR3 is CASSVGTDWYGYTF. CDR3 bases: TGTGCCAGCAGCGTAGGAACAGATTGGTATGGCTACACCTTC.

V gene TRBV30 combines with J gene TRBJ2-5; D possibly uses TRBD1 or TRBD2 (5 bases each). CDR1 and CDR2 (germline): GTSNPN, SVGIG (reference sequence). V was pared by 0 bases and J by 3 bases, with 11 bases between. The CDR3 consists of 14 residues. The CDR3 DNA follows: TGTGCCTGGAGTGTTGGGGGTGGAGAAGAGACCCAGTACTTC. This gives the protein CAWSVGGGEETQYF. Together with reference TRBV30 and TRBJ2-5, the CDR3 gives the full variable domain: SQTIHQWPATLVQPVGSPLSLECTVEGTSNPNLYWYRQAAGRGLQLLFYSVGIGQISSEVPQNLSASRPQDRQFILSSKKLLLSDSGFYLCAWSVGGGEETQYFGPGTRLLVL.

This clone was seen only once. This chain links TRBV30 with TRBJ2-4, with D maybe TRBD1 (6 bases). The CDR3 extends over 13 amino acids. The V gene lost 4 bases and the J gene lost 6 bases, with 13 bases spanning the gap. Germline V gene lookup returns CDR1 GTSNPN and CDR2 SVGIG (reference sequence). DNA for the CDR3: TGTGCCTGGAAGCAGGGGTGGGGAAACATTCAGTACTTC. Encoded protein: CAWKQGWGNIQYF.

Here the CDR3 DNA reads TGTGCCAGCAGCCAAAGGGGGAATCAGCCCCAGCATTTT. Its protein is CASSQRGNQPQHF. The chain joins TRBV7-2 to TRBJ1-5, with a possible D match to TRBD1 (6 bases). V was trimmed by 5 bases and J by 4 bases, leaving 9 bases between them. The CDR3 consists of 13 residues. Germline lookup yields CDR1 SGHTA and CDR2 FQGNSA.

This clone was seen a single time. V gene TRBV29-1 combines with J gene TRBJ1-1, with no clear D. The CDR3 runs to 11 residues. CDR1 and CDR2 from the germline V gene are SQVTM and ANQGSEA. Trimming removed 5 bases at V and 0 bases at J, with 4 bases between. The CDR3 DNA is TGCAGCGTTTTCATGAACACTGAAGCTTTCTTT. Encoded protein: CSVFMNTEAFF. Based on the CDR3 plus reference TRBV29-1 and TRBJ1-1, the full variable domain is SAVISQKPSRDICQRGTSLTIQCQVDSQVTMMFWYRQQPGQSLTLIATANQGSEATYESGFVIDKFPISRPNLTFSTLTVSNMSPEDSSIYLCSVFMNTEAFFGQGTRLTVV.

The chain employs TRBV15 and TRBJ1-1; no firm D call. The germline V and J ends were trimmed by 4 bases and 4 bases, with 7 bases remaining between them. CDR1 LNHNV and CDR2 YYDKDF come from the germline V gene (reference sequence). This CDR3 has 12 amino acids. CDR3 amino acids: CATSKGRTEAFF. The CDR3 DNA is TGTGCCACCAGCAAAGGTCGCACTGAAGCTTTCTTT.

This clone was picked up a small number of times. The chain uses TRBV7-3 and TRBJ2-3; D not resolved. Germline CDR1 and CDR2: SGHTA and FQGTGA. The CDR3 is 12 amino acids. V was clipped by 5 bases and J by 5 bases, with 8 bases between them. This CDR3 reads CASSTWGDTQYF. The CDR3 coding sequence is TGTGCCAGCAGCACCTGGGGAGATACGCAGTATTTT.

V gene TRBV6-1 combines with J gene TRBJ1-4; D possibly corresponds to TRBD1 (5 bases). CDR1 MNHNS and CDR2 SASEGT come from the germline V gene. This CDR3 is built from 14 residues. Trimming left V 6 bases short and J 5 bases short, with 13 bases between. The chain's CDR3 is CASRTGTGNEKLFF. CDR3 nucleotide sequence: TGTGCCAGCAGGACCGGGACGGGAAATGAAAAACTGTTTTTT.

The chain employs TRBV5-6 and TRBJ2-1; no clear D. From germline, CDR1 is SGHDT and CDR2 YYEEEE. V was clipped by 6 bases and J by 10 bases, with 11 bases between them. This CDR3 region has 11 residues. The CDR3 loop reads CASTRNMEQFF. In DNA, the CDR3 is TGTGCCAGCACCCGTAACATGGAGCAGTTCTTC.

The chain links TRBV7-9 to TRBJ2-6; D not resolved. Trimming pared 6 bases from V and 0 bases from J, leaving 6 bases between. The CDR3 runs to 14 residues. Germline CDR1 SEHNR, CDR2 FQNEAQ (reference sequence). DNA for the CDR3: TGTGCCAGCAGAGGTTCCTCTGGGGCCAACGTCCTGACTTTC. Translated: CASRGSSGANVLTF.

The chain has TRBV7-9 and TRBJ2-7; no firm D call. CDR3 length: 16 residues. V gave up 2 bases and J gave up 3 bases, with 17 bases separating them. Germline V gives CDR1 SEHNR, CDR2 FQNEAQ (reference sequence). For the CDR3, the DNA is TGTGCCAGCAGCTTAAGAGATCCAGGCGACGGCTACGAGCAGTACTTC. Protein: CASSLRDPGDGYEQYF.

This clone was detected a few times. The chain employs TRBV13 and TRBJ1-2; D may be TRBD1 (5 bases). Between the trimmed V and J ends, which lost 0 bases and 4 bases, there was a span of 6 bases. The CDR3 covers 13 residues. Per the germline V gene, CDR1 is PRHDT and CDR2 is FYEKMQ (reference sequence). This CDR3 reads CASSLGGPYGYTF. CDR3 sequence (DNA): TGTGCCAGCAGCTTAGGGGGACCCTATGGCTACACCTTC.

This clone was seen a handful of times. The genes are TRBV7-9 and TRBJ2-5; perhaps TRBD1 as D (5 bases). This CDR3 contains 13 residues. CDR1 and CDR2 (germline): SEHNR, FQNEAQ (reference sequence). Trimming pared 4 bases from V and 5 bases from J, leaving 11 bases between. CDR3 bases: TGTGCCAGCAGCTCTCAGGGCTGGGAGACCCAGTACTTC. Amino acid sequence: CASSSQGWETQYF.

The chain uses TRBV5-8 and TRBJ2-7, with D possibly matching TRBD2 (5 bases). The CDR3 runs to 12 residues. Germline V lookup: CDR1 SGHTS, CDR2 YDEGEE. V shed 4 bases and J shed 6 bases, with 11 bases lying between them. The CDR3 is CASSPQLGEQYF. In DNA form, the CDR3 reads TGTGCCAGCAGCCCTCAACTAGGCGAGCAGTACTTC.

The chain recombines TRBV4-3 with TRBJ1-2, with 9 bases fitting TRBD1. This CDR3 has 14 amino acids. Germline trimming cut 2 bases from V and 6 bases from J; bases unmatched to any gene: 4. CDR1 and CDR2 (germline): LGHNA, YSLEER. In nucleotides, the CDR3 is TGCGCCAGCAGCCAAATCGGGACAGGGAATGGCTACACCTTC. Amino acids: CASSQIGTGNGYTF.

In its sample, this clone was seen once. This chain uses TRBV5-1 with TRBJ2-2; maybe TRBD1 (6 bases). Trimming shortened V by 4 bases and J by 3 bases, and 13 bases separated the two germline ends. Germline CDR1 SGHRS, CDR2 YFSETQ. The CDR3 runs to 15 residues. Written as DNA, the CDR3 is TGCGCCAGCAGCGTCCCAGGGGCTGACACCGGGGAGCTGTTTTTT. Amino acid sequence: CASSVPGADTGELFF. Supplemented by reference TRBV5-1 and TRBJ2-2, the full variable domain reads KAGVTQTPRYLIKTRGQQVTLSCSPISGHRSVSWYQQTPGQGLQFLFEYFSETQRNKGNFPGRFSGRQFSNSRSEMNVSTLELGDSALYLCASSVPGADTGELFFGEGSRLTVL.

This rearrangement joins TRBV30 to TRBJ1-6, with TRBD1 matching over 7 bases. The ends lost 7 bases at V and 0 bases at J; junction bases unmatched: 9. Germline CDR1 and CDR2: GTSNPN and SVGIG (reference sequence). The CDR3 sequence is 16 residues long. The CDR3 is CASRGTSSSYNSPLHF. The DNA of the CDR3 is TGTGCCTCCAGGGGGACATCGAGCTCCTATAATTCACCCCTCCACTTT. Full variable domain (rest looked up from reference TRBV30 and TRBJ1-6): SQTIHQWPATLVQPVGSPLSLECTVEGTSNPNLYWYRQAAGRGLQLLFYSVGIGQISSEVPQNLSASRPQDRQFILSSKKLLLSDSGFYLCASRGTSSSYNSPLHFGNGTRLTVT.

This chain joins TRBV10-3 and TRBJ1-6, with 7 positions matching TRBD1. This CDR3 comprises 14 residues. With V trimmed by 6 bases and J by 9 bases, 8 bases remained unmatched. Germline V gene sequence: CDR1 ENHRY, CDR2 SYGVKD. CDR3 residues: CAIRDRVGSSPLHF. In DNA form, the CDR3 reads TGTGCCATCAGAGACAGGGTGGGTAGTTCACCCCTCCACTTT.